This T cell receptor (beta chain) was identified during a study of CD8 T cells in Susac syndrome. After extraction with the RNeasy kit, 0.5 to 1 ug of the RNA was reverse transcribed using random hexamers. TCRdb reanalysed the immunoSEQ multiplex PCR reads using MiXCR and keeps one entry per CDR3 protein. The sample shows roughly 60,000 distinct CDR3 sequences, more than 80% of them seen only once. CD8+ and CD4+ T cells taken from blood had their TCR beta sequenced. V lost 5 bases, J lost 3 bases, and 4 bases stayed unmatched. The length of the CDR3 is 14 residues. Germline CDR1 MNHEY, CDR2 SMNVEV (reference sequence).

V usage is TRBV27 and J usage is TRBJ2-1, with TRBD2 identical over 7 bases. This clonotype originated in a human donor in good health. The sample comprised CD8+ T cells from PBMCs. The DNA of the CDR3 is TGTGCCAGCAGTCCGGGACTAAACTACAATGAGCAGTTCTTC. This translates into CASSPGLNYNEQFF.